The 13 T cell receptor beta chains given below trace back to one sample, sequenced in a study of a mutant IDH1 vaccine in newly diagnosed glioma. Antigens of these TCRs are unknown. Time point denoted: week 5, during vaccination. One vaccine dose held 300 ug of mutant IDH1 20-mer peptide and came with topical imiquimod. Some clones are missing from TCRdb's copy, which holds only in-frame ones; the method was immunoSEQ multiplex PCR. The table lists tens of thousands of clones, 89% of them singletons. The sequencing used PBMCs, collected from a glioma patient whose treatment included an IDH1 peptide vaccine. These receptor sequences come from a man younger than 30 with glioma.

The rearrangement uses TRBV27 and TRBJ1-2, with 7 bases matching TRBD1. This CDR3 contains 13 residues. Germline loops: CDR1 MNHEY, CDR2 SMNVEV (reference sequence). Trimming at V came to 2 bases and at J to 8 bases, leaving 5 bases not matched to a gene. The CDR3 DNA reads TGTGCCAGCAGTTTAAGAAGGGGGCGAGGCTACACCTTC. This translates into CASSLRRGRGYTF.

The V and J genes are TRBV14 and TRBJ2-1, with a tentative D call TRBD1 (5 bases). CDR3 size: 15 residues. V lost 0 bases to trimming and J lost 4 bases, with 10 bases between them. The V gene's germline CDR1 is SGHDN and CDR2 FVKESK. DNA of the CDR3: TGTGCCAGCAGCCAAGACAGGGCCGGGTACAATGAGCAGTTCTTC. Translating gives CASSQDRAGYNEQFF.

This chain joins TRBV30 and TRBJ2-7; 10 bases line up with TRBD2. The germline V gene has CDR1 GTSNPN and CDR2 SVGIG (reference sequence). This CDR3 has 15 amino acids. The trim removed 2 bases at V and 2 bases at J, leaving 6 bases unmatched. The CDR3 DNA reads TGTGCCTGGAGTCCAGGACTAGCGGCGACCTACGAGCAGTACTTC. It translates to CAWSPGLAATYEQYF.

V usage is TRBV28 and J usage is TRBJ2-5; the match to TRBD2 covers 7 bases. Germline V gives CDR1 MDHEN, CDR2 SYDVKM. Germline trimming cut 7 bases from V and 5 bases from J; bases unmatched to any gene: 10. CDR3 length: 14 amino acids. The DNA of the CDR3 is TGTGCCAGCACCCCTGGCGGGAGCTGGGAGACCCAGTACTTC. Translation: CASTPGGSWETQYF. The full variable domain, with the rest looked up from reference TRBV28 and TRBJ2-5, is DVKVTQSSRYLVKRTGEKVFLECVQDMDHENMFWYRQDPGLGLRLIYFSYDVKMKEKGDIPEGYSVSREKKERFSLILESASTNQTSMYLCASTPGGSWETQYFGPGTRLLVL.

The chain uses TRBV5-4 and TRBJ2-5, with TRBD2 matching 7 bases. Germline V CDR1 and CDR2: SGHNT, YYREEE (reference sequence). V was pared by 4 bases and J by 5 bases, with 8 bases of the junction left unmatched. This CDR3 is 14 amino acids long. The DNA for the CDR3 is TGTGCCAGCAGCGTCGGGACTAACGGGGAGACCCAGTACTTC. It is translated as CASSVGTNGETQYF.

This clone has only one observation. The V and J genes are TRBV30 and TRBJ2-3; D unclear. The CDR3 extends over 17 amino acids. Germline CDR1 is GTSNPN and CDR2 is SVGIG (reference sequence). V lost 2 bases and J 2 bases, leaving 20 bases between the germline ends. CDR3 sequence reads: CAWSSNSLRVYTDTQYF. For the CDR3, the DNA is TGTGCCTGGAGTTCAAACTCCCTCCGGGTCTACACAGATACGCAGTATTTT. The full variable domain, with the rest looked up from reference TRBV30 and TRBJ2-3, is SQTIHQWPATLVQPVGSPLSLECTVEGTSNPNLYWYRQAAGRGLQLLFYSVGIGQISSEVPQNLSASRPQDRQFILSSKKLLLSDSGFYLCAWSSNSLRVYTDTQYFGPGTRLTVL.

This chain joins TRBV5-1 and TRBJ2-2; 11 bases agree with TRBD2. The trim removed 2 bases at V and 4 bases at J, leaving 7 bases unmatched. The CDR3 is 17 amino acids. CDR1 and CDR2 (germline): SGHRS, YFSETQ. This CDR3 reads CASSFGTSGSATGELFF. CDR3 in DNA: TGCGCCAGCAGCTTTGGTACTAGCGGGAGTGCCACCGGGGAGCTGTTTTTT.

The CDR3 loop reads CAWSSWGPGYTF. The CDR3 nucleotides read TGTGCCTGGAGTTCATGGGGTCCAGGCTACACCTTC. The chain couples TRBV30 to TRBJ1-2; no firm D call. The CDR3 sequence is 12 residues long. Germline loops: CDR1 GTSNPN, CDR2 SVGIG (reference sequence). V was trimmed by 2 bases and J by 8 bases, leaving 12 bases between them.

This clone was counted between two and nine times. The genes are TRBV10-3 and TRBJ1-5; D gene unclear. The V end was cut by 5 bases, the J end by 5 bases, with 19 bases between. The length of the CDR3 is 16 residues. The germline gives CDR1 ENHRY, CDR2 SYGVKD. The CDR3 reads CAISNSGLRMDQPQHF. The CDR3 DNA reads TGTGCCATCAGTAACTCTGGGCTCCGCATGGATCAGCCCCAGCATTTT.

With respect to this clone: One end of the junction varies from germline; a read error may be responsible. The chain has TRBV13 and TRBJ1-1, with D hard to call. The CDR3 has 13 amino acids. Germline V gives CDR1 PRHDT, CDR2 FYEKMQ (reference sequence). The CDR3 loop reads CASSLNVDTEAFF. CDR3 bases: TGTGCCAGCAGCTTAAACGTCGACACTGAAGCTTTCTTC. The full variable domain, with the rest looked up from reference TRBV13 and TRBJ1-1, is AAGVIQSPRHLIKEKRETATLKCYPIPRHDTVYWYQQGPGQDPQFLISFYEKMQSDKGSIPDRFSAQQFSDYHSELNMSSLELGDSALYFCASSLNVDTEAFFGQGTRLTVV.

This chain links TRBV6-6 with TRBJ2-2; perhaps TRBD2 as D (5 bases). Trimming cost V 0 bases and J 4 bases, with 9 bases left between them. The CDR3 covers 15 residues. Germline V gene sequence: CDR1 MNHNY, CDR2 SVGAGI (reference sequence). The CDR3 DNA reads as TGTGCCAGCAGTTACTCGCCCCGGGGCACCGGGGAGCTGTTTTTT. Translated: CASSYSPRGTGELFF.

The CDR3 coding sequence is TGTGCCAGCAGCCAGGAAGGGGGTTATTGGACACGAACCTACGAGCAGTACTTC. This translates into CASSQEGGYWTRTYEQYF. The chain is built from TRBV14 and TRBJ2-7; D possibly corresponds to TRBD1 (6 bases). Trimming removed 3 bases at V and 2 bases at J, with 23 bases between. Per the germline V gene, CDR1 is SGHDN and CDR2 is FVKESK. The CDR3 has 18 residues.

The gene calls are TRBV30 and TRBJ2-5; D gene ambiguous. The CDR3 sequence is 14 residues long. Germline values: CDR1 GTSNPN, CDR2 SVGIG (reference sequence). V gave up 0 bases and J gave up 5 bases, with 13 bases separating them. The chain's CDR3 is CAWSVLAGSETQYF. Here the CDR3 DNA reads TGTGCCTGGAGTGTTTTAGCCGGAAGCGAGACCCAGTACTTC.